This T cell receptor (beta chain) was captured by sequencing in a study of T cells after yellow fever vaccination. Study results and caveats: In post-booster samples, most primary-vaccination clones reappeared (just under 98% CD4, 70% to 90% CD8).

Notes on this clonotype: The antigen remains undetermined.

TCRdb reprocessed the 5' RACE reads via MiXCR and lists one record per CDR3 protein. The data show approximately 93,000 distinct CDR3 sequences, under 6.5% seen once. V shed 5 bases, J shed 3 bases, and the junction held 4 bases outside the gene matches. This CDR3 has 14 residues. The source is a man younger than 30 who received the YFV17D yellow fever vaccine. The specimen was CD8+ T cells sorted from PBMCs, collected 10 days after the yellow fever booster vaccination. V and J are TRBV12-3 or TRBV12-4 and TRBJ1-5; 7 bases align to TRBD1. CDR3 nucleotides: TGTGCCAGCAGTCCGACAGGGAACAATCAGCCCCAGCATTTT. Residues: CASSPTGNNQPQHF.